The 25 T cell receptor beta chains listed next were all sequenced from one sample in a study of T-cell memory formation after mild COVID-19. TCRdb re-derived calls from the 5' RACE reads in MiXCR, one entry per CDR3 protein. The data contain over 120,000 distinct CDR3 sequences, 15% to 20% of them singletons. The sequencing sample was made of PBMCs or a T cell subset sorted from them (not recorded which). All receptors come from an adult woman who had mild COVID-19 (a few samples of this study predate the infection). Cell type and time point are not known.

J is TRBJ2-5 and V is TRBV12-3 or TRBV12-4; D may be TRBD2 (6 bases). Trimming removed 7 bases from V and 4 bases from J, with 16 bases in between. CDR3 length: 14 residues. This CDR3 reads CASILGGSRETQYF. The CDR3 DNA reads TGTGCCAGCATCTTAGGAGGGAGCAGAGAGACCCAGTACTTC.

This clonotype was recorded at least ten times. The CDR3 coding sequence is TGTGCCAGCAGCTCCGAGGGGGCCTACAATGAGCAGTTCTTC. Protein: CASSSEGAYNEQFF. This sequence joins TRBV7-9 and TRBJ2-1, with D perhaps matching TRBD1 (6 bases). The length of the CDR3 is 14 residues. The V end lost 4 bases, the J end lost 2 bases, and 9 bases lay between the germline ends. The germline CDR1 and CDR2 sequences are SEHNR and FQNEAQ (reference sequence).

This clonotype was seen more than once but under ten times. The CDR3 loop reads CASSYRARGGGTDTQYF. In DNA form, the CDR3 reads TGCGCCAGCAGCTACCGCGCCAGAGGGGGCGGCACAGATACGCAGTATTTT. The chain couples TRBV5-1 to TRBJ2-3, with 7 bases that match TRBD1. The length of the CDR3 is 17 residues. Germline CDR1 SGHRS, CDR2 YFSETQ. J lost 1 base, V lost 3 bases, and 11 bases had no gene match.

V is TRBV12-3 or TRBV12-4 and J is TRBJ2-7; tentatively, D is TRBD1 (6 bases). There are 13 residues in the CDR3. V was shortened by 8 bases and J by 3 bases, with 14 bases between the two germline ends. The CDR3 here is CASGKGVGYEQYF. CDR3 bases: TGTGCCAGCGGGAAGGGGGTTGGCTACGAGCAGTACTTC.

V and J are TRBV4-1 and TRBJ1-5, with no clear D. In germline, CDR1 is MGHRA, CDR2 YSYEKL. This CDR3 comprises 15 residues. With 0 bases removed from V and 3 bases from J, the gap between germline ends came to 9 bases. CDR3 protein: CASSQDGRNNQPQHF. Here the CDR3 DNA reads TGCGCCAGCAGCCAAGACGGCCGGAACAATCAGCCCCAGCATTTT.

The V gene is TRBV18, the J gene TRBJ2-3; D is possibly TRBD1 (6 bases). The V end lost 4 bases, the J end lost 2 bases, and 10 bases lay between the germline ends. The CDR3 consists of 14 residues. Per germline, CDR1 KGHSH and CDR2 LQKENI. The CDR3 DNA follows: TGTGCCAGCTCACAAGGACAGACCACAGATACGCAGTATTTT. It yields the protein CASSQGQTTDTQYF.

This clonotype was seen a few times. J is TRBJ2-6 and V is TRBV12-3 or TRBV12-4; 8 positions agree with TRBD1. Losses at the gene ends were 6 bases for V and 0 bases for J; bases not matched to a gene: 4. The length of the CDR3 is 16 residues. CDR3 sequence: CASSRDRRSGANVLTF. DNA of the CDR3: TGTGCCAGCAGCCGGGACAGGCGCTCTGGGGCCAACGTCCTGACTTTC.

This clonotype was counted between two and nine times. V and J are TRBV12-3 or TRBV12-4 and TRBJ2-5; TRBD2 agrees at 13 bases. V dropped 6 bases and J dropped 5; count of bases not matched to a gene: 6. CDR3 length: 15 residues. The CDR3 region has the DNA TGTGCCAGCAGACCACTAGCGGGAGGGCAGGAGACCCAGTACTTC. Translating gives CASRPLAGGQETQYF.

This chain connects TRBV7-8 to TRBJ2-2; 7 bases are a match to TRBD2. V lost 2 bases and J lost 0; bases outside the gene matches: 6. The CDR3 spans 17 residues. Per germline, CDR1 SGHVS and CDR2 FQNEAQ. CDR3 DNA sequence: TGTGCCAGCAGCTTAAGGGAGGGTTTCGCGAACACCGGGGAGCTGTTTTTT. This gives the protein CASSLREGFANTGELFF.

This clonotype was detected only a few times. The chain links TRBV5-6 to TRBJ2-5, with D possibly called TRBD1 or TRBD2 (6 bases each). CDR3 length: 15 residues. Trimming took 1 base from V and 5 from J, leaving 15 bases between them. From germline, CDR1 is SGHDT and CDR2 YYEEEE. The CDR3 region has the DNA TGTGCCAGCAGCTTGAACTCCGGGGGCAGGGAGACCCAGTACTTC. Its translation: CASSLNSGGRETQYF.

This rearrangement joins TRBV9 to TRBJ1-1, with TRBD1 as a possible D gene (5 bases). CDR1 is SGDLS and CDR2 is YYNGEE in the germline V gene. Trimming stripped 3 bases from V and 2 bases from J, with 23 bases between. The CDR3 extends over 18 amino acids. CDR3: CASSAIQDGQGTNTEAFF. The DNA of the CDR3 is TGTGCCAGCAGCGCGATACAGGACGGTCAAGGGACTAACACTGAAGCTTTCTTT.

The chain has TRBV3-1 and TRBJ2-2; possibly TRBD2 for D (5 bases). This CDR3 spans 14 amino acids. The germline gives CDR1 LGHDT, CDR2 YNNKEL (reference sequence). The V and J ends lost 4 bases and 6 bases respectively, with 12 bases between them. This CDR3 is CASSPGVVAGELFF. CDR3 nucleotides: TGTGCCAGCAGCCCCGGGGTTGTCGCCGGGGAGCTGTTTTTT.

V usage is TRBV19 and J usage is TRBJ2-7; 10 nucleotides line up with TRBD1. J gave up 2 bases and V 3 bases, and 7 bases lay outside the gene matches. The CDR3 runs 16 residues. Germline lookup yields CDR1 LNHDA and CDR2 SQIVND (reference sequence). The CDR3 nucleotides are TGTGCCAGTAGTATGCCATCCGGGACAGGGGCCTACGAGCAGTACTTC. Its protein product is CASSMPSGTGAYEQYF.

The sample holds a few counts of this clonotype. The V gene is TRBV24-1, the J gene TRBJ2-1; TRBD1 matches 7 bases. The V gene's germline CDR1 is KGHDR and CDR2 SFDVKD. J was trimmed by 2 bases and V by 0 bases; bases with no gene match: 0. CDR3 length: 15 amino acids. CDR3 protein: CATSDLRGPYNEQFF. The DNA of the CDR3 is TGTGCCACCAGTGATTTGAGGGGGCCCTACAATGAGCAGTTCTTC.

V gene TRBV7-2 combines with J gene TRBJ2-2; the D is unclear. Germline assignment: CDR1 SGHTA and CDR2 FQGNSA. This CDR3 spans 14 amino acids. V was cut by 0 bases and J by 9 bases, with 11 bases left in between. The DNA of the CDR3 is TGTGCCAGCAGCTTAGCCCCCGAACCAAGGGAGCTGTTTTTT. Its protein is CASSLAPEPRELFF.

Many counts were recorded for this clonotype. The chain links TRBV7-9 to TRBJ2-4; no firm D call. Trimming cost V 2 bases and J 0 bases, with 8 bases left between them. The germline V gene has CDR1 SEHNR and CDR2 FQNEAQ (reference sequence). CDR3 length: 15 residues. The CDR3 coding sequence is TGTGCCAGCAGCTTATCGTCTCTAGCCAAAAACATTCAGTACTTC. This gives the protein CASSLSSLAKNIQYF.

This clonotype was counted many times. The V call is TRBV24-1, the J call TRBJ2-1; no clear D gene. The CDR3 extends over 16 amino acids. The V and J ends lost 2 bases and 5 bases respectively, with 15 bases between them. CDR1 and CDR2 (germline): KGHDR, SFDVKD. The CDR3 DNA sequence: TGTGCCACCAGTGATTCAACCTGGCAGCAGAACAATGAGCAGTTCTTC. This encodes CATSDSTWQQNNEQFF.

V gene TRBV5-1 combines with J gene TRBJ2-3, with unresolved D. Germline assignment: CDR1 SGHRS and CDR2 YFSETQ. V gave up 3 bases and J gave up 5 bases, with 13 bases separating them. The CDR3 covers 14 residues. CDR3 sequence reads: CASSSPLLGDTQYF. Here the CDR3 DNA reads TGCGCCAGCAGCTCCCCTCTCCTTGGAGATACGCAGTATTTT.

This sequence joins TRBV3-1 and TRBJ2-5, with 8 nucleotides matching TRBD2. The CDR3 length is 15 residues. The J segment lost 7 bases and the V segment lost 4 bases, leaving 11 bases of the junction unmatched. Germline lookup yields CDR1 LGHDT and CDR2 YNNKEL (reference sequence). Here the CDR3 reads CASSPPVNSGGTQYF. Written as DNA, the CDR3 is TGTGCCAGCAGCCCGCCGGTTAACAGCGGGGGGACCCAGTACTTC.

V usage is TRBV7-3 and J usage is TRBJ2-2; D is unresolved. Germline-derived CDR1 and CDR2 are SGHTA and FQGTGA. The CDR3 loop spans 14 amino acids. The V end was cut by 6 bases, the J end by 3 bases, with 11 bases between. The CDR3 reads CASRPDGYTGELFF. DNA of the CDR3: TGTGCCAGCAGACCGGACGGCTACACCGGGGAGCTGTTTTTT.

This chain joins TRBV5-1 and TRBJ2-1; D is perhaps TRBD1 (7 bases). Deletions cut 5 bases from V and 8 bases from J, with 20 bases between. There are 15 residues in the CDR3. In germline, CDR1 is SGHRS, CDR2 YFSETQ. The CDR3 bases are TGCGCCAGCAGTTACAGGGGAGGTGGGGGCCATGAGCAGTTCTTC. This sequence encodes CASSYRGGGGHEQFF.

This clonotype turned up a few times. The V and J genes are TRBV4-1 and TRBJ2-5; 7 bases are a match to TRBD1. The CDR3 totals 15 residues. V trimming: 1 base; J trimming: 7 bases; junction bases outside the gene matches: 9. Per the germline V gene, CDR1 is MGHRA and CDR2 is YSYEKL. The CDR3 region is CASSQGQGPRGTQYF. DNA for the CDR3: TGCGCCAGCAGCCAAGGACAGGGCCCAAGGGGGACCCAGTACTTC.

This clonotype was detected a few times. The V call is TRBV12-3 or TRBV12-4, the J call TRBJ2-7; the match to TRBD1 covers 10 bases. V gave up 6 bases and J gave up 4 bases; unmatched junction bases: 9. The CDR3 length is 15 residues. As DNA, the CDR3 is TGTGCCAGCAGCGCCCGGGACAGGGGTTTGTACGAGCAGTACTTC. Its translation: CASSARDRGLYEQYF.

The genes are TRBV20-1 and TRBJ2-3; D gene unclear. The germline gives CDR1 DFQATT, CDR2 SNEGSKA (reference sequence). CDR3 length: 12 residues. V lost 2 bases and J lost 6, with 9 bases in between. The CDR3 region is CSARYTLDTQYF. For the CDR3, the DNA is TGCAGTGCTAGATATACTTTGGATACGCAGTATTTT.

This chain joins TRBV5-1 and TRBJ2-7; 8 nucleotides agree with TRBD1. The CDR3 spans 15 residues. V trimming: 4 bases; J trimming: 2 bases; junction bases outside the gene matches: 8. Germline V gives CDR1 SGHRS, CDR2 YFSETQ. CDR3 region: CASSLGTGRAYEQYF. The CDR3 DNA is TGCGCCAGCAGCCTTGGGACAGGCAGAGCCTACGAGCAGTACTTC. Combining the CDR3 with reference TRBV5-1 and TRBJ2-7 gives the whole variable domain KAGVTQTPRYLIKTRGQQVTLSCSPISGHRSVSWYQQTPGQGLQFLFEYFSETQRNKGNFPGRFSGRQFSNSRSEMNVSTLELGDSALYLCASSLGTGRAYEQYFGPGTRLTVT.